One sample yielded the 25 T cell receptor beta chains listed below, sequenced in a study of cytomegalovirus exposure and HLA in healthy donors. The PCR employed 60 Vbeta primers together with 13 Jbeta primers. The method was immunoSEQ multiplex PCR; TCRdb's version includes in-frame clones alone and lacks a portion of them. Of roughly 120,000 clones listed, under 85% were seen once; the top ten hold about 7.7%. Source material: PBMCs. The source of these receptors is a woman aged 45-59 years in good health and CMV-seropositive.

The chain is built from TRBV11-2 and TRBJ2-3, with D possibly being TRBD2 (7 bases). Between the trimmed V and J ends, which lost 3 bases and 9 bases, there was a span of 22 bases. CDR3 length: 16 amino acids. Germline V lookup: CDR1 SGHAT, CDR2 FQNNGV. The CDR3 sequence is CASSLNTGRALGTQYF. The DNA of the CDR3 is TGTGCCAGCAGCTTGAATACAGGGAGGGCCTTGGGGACGCAGTATTTT.

The CDR3, as DNA: TGTGCCAGCAGCTTAGTCCCCGGGACTAGCTCGATCAATGAGCAGTTCTTC. Protein product: CASSLVPGTSSINEQFF. This chain links TRBV7-2 with TRBJ2-1; 9 nucleotides align to TRBD2. With V trimmed by 1 base and J by 6 bases, 10 bases remained unmatched. The CDR3 extends over 17 amino acids. Germline V gene lookup returns CDR1 SGHTA and CDR2 FQGNSA.

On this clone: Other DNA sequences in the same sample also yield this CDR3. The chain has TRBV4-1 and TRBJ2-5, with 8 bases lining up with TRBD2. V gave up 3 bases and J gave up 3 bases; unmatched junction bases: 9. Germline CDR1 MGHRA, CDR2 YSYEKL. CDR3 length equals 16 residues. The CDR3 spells CASSQELAGIKETQYF. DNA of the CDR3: TGCGCCAGCAGCCAGGAGTTAGCGGGAATAAAAGAGACCCAGTACTTC.

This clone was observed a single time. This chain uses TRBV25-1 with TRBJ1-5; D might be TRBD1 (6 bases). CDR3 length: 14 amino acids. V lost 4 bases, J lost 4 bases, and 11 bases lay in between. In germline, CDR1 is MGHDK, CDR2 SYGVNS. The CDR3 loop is CASSASGANQPQHF. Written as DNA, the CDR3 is TGTGCCAGCAGTGCCTCAGGGGCTAATCAGCCCCAGCATTTT.

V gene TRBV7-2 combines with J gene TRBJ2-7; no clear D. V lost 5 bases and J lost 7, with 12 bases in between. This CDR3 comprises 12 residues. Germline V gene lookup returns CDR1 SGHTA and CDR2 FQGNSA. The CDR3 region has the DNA TGTGCCAGCAGCATTGGTACTAATGAGCAGTACTTC. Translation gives CASSIGTNEQYF.

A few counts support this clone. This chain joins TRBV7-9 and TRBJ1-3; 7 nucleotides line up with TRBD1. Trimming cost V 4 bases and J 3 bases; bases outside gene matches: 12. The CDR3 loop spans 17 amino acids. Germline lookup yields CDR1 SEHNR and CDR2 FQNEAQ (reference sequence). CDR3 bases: TGTGCCAGCAGCTCAAGCCCCGGGACAGAGATTGGAAACACCATATATTTT. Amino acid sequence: CASSSSPGTEIGNTIYF.

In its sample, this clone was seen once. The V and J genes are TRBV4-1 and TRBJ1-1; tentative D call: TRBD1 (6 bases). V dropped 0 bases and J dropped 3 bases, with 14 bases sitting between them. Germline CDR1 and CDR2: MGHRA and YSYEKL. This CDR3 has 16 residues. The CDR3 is CASSQEVRGLDTEAFF. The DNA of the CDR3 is TGCGCCAGCAGCCAAGAGGTCAGGGGATTGGACACTGAAGCTTTCTTT.

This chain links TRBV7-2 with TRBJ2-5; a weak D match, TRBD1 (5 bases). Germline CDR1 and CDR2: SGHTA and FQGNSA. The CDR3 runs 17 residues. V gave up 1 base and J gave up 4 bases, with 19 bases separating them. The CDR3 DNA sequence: TGTGCCAGCAGCTTAGGGGGCAGGTGGGGTGCACTAGAGACCCAGTACTTC. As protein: CASSLGGRWGALETQYF.

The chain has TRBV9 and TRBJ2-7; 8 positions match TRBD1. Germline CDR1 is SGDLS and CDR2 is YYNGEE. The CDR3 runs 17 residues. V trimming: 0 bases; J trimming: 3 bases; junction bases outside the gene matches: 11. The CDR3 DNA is TGTGCCAGCAGCGTAGCCGGGGATCGGACAGGGCTCTACGAGCAGTACTTC. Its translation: CASSVAGDRTGLYEQYF. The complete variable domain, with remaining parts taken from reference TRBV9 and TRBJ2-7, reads DSGVTQTPKHLITATGQRVTLRCSPRSGDLSVYWYQQSLDQGLQFLIQYYNGEERAKGNILERFSAQQFPDLHSELNLSSLELGDSALYFCASSVAGDRTGLYEQYFGPGTRLTVT.

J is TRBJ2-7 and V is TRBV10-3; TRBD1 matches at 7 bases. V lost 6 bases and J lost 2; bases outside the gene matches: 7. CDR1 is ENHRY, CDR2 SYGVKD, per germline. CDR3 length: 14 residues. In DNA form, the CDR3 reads TGTGCCATCAGACCGGACAGGACAACCTACGAGCAGTACTTC. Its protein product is CAIRPDRTTYEQYF.

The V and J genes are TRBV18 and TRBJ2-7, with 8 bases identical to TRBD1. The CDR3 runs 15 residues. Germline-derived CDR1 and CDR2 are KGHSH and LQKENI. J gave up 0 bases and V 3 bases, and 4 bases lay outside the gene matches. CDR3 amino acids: CASSPTGASSYEQYF. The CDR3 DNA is TGTGCCAGCTCACCGACAGGGGCCAGCTCCTACGAGCAGTACTTC. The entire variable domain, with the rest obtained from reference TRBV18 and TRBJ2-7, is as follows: NAGVMQNPRHLVRRRGQEARLRCSPMKGHSHVYWYRQLPEEGLKFMVYLQKENIIDESGMPKERFSAEFPKEGPSILRIQQVVRGDSAAYFCASSPTGASSYEQYFGPGTRLTVT.

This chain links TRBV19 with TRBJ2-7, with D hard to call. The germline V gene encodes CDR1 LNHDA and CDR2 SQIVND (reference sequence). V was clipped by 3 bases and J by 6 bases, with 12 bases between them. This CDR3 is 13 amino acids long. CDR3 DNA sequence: TGTGCCAGTAGTATCCGCTCCTCGGGCGAGCAGTACTTC. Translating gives CASSIRSSGEQYF.

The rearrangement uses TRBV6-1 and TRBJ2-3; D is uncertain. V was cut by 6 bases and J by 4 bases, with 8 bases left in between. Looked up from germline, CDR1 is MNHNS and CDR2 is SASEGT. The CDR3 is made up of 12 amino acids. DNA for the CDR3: TGTGCCAGCAGCTATAGCTCAGATACGCAGTATTTT. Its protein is CASSYSSDTQYF.

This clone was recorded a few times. The CDR3 DNA reads as TGTGCCATCAGCTCGGACAGAGAGAATCAGCCCCAGCATTTT. Residues: CAISSDRENQPQHF. The chain combines TRBV10-3 with TRBJ1-5; D might be TRBD1 (6 bases). V was shortened by 6 bases and J by 4 bases, with 13 bases between the two germline ends. Germline values: CDR1 ENHRY, CDR2 SYGVKD. The CDR3 loop spans 14 amino acids.

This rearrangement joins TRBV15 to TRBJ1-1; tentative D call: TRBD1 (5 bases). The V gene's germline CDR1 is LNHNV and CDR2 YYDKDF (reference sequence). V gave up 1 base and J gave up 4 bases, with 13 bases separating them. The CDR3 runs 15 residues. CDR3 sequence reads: CATSRGGGSPTEAFF. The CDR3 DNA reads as TGTGCCACCAGCAGAGGGGGCGGGAGCCCCACTGAAGCTTTCTTT.

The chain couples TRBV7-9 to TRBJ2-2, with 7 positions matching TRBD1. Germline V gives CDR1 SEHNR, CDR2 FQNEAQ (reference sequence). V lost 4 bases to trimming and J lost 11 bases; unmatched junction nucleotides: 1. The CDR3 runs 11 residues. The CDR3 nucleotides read TGTGCCAGCAGCTCAGGGGGAGAGCTGTTTTTT. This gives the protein CASSSGGELFF. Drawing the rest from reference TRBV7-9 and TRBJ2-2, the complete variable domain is DTGVSQNPRHKITKRGQNVTFRCDPISEHNRLYWYRQTLGQGPEFLTYFQNEAQLEKSRLLSDRFSAERPKGSFSTLEIQRTEQGDSAMYLCASSSGGELFFGEGSRLTVL.

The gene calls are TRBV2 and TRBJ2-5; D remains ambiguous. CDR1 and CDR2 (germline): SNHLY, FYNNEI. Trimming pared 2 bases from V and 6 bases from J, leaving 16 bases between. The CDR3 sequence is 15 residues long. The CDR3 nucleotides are TGTGCCAGCAGTGAAACCCAGGCTTTGAGTAAGACCCAGTACTTC. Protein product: CASSETQALSKTQYF.

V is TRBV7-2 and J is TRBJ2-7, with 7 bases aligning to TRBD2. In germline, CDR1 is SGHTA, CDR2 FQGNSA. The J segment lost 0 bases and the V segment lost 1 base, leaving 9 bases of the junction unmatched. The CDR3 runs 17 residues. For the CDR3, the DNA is TGTGCCAGCAGCTTAGTGGGAGGGCAGCATAGCTCCTACGAGCAGTACTTC. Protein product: CASSLVGGQHSSYEQYF.

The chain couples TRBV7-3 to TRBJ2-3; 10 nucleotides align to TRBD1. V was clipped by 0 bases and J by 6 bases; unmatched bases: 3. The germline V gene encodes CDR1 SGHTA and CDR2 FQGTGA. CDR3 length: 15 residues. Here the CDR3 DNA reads TGTGCCAGCAGCTTAACAAGGACAGGGGGGGATACGCAGTATTTT. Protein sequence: CASSLTRTGGDTQYF.

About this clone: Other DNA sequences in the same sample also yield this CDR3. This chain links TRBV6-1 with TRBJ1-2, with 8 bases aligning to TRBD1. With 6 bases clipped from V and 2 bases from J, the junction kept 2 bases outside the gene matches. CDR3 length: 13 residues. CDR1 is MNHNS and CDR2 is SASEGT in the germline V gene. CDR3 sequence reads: CASRDRANYGYTF. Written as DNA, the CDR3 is TGTGCCAGCAGGGACAGGGCAAACTATGGCTACACCTTC.

CDR3 bases: TGTGCCATCAGATGGGACAGGGATAATTCACCCCTCCACTTT. It is translated as CAIRWDRDNSPLHF. This sequence joins TRBV10-3 and TRBJ1-6, with 9 bases fitting TRBD1. This CDR3 is built from 14 residues. Germline trimming cut 6 bases from V and 5 bases from J; bases unmatched to any gene: 2. Germline assignment: CDR1 ENHRY and CDR2 SYGVKD.

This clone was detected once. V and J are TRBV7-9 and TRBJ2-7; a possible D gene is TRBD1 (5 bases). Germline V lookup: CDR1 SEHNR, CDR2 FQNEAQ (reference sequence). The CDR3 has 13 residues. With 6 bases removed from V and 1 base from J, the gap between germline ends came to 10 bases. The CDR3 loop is CASSSAGSYEQYF. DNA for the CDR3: TGTGCCAGCAGTAGTGCAGGGTCCTACGAGCAGTACTTC.

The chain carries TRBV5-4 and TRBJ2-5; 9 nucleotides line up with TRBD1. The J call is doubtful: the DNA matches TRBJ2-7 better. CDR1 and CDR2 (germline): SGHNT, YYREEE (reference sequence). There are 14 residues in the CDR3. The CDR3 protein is CASSPGQGPYEQYF. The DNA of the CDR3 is TGTGCCAGCAGCCCGGGACAGGGTCCTTACGAGCAGTACTTC.

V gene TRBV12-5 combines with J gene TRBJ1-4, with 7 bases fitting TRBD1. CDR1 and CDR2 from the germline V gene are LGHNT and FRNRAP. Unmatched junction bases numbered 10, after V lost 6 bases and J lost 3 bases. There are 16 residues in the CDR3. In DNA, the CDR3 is TGTGCTAGTGGCTCTCATTACAGGGGTGCTAATGAAAAACTGTTTTTT. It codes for CASGSHYRGANEKLFF.

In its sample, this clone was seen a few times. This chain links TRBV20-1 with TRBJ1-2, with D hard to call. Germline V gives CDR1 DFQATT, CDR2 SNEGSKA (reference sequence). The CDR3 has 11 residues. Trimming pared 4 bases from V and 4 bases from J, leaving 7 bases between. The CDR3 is CSANSPYGYTF. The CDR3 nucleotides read TGCAGTGCTAACAGTCCCTATGGCTACACCTTC.